The rows below give T cell receptor beta chains drawn from one sample of a study of beta chain features in type 1 diabetes. Repertoires were generated with immunoSEQ multiplex PCR, while TCRdb's copy carries only in-frame clones and drops some. The data contain 300,000 to 350,000 clones, about 20% of them singletons. Material: naive CD4+ T cells from blood. The receptors here all came from a woman under 30 in good health. CDR3s include the opening cysteine and the closing phenylalanine or tryptophan. The order of the fields is V gene, CDR3 protein.

v_call: TRBV25-1
cdr3_aa: CASSLGKPSTDTQYF

v_call: TRBV4-1
cdr3_aa: CASSPASGVSYNEQFF

v_call: TRBV5-1
cdr3_aa: CASSQSPSSNTEAFF

v_call: TRBV9
cdr3_aa: CASSVALAGAQETQYF

v_call: TRBV7-3
cdr3_aa: CASSLTRGGGNIQYF

v_call: TRBV25-1
cdr3_aa: CASSMQGAGTEAFF

v_call: TRBV4-1
cdr3_aa: CASSQDAGINEKLFF

v_call: TRBV6-5
cdr3_aa: CASSYSWGDTTQYF

v_call: TRBV5-1
cdr3_aa: CASSSTGTVNTEAFF

v_call: TRBV2
cdr3_aa: CASSDPSGYYEQYF

v_call: TRBV4-3
cdr3_aa: CASSQGTGWAFF

v_call: TRBV18
cdr3_aa: CASSPPGTGIYNEQFF

v_call: TRBV4-1
cdr3_aa: CASSQGRVARRGGNEQFF

v_call: TRBV4-3
cdr3_aa: CASSQDYGRTYEQYF

v_call: TRBV7-2
cdr3_aa: CASSSGAYTEAFF

v_call: TRBV9
cdr3_aa: CASSVEGGQPQHF

v_call: TRBV11-2
cdr3_aa: CASSRLAGEDTQYF

v_call: TRBV4-2
cdr3_aa: CASSQRQGGNTGELFF

v_call: TRBV2
cdr3_aa: CASSSEAGLTETQYF

v_call: TRBV6-6
cdr3_aa: CASSYRGLLEKLFF

v_call: TRBV5-6
cdr3_aa: CASSLFRDSSYEQYF

v_call: TRBV2
cdr3_aa: CASSSGLAGGWDIQYF

v_call: TRBV4-1
cdr3_aa: CASSQGRGRNSIEKLFF

v_call: TRBV5-1
cdr3_aa: CASVTTFGGTEAFF

v_call: TRBV2
cdr3_aa: CASTPGAINEQFF

v_call: TRBV30
cdr3_aa: CAWSRGQGKETQYF

v_call: TRBV7-9
cdr3_aa: CASSLGQPGDYGYTF

v_call: TRBV30
cdr3_aa: CAWTGTGELFF

v_call: TRBV29-1
cdr3_aa: CSVGETEAFF

v_call: TRBV2
cdr3_aa: CASSESQGTDTQYF

v_call: TRBV29-1
cdr3_aa: CSVVDRGKLYEQYF

v_call: TRBV5-6
cdr3_aa: CASSLLRGGYEQYF

v_call: TRBV19
cdr3_aa: CASSNRGWTEAFF

v_call: TRBV30
cdr3_aa: CAWSGQPEGAFF

v_call: TRBV4-1
cdr3_aa: CASSLLPMNTEAFF

v_call: TRBV23-1
cdr3_aa: CASSPSEFASGASRTGANVLTF

v_call: TRBV7-2
cdr3_aa: CASSLKAGNYGYTF

v_call: TRBV7-2
cdr3_aa: CASSLARGTGLLHF

v_call: TRBV6-1
cdr3_aa: CASRETSAGTDTQYF